These 16 T cell receptor beta chains share one sample of origin, sequenced in a study of OX40 agonist ivuxolimab in advanced cancers. The assay was immunoSEQ multiplex PCR, and TCRdb's table has in-frame clones only and misses some. The sample has roughly 80,000 clones, about 81% seen once. Sequenced here: CD4+ or CD8+ T cells sorted from blood, sampled in a trial of the OX40 agonist ivuxolimab. These receptors originate from an adult with an advanced solid tumor such as melanoma, head and neck, liver or kidney cancer.

This clone was found many times. CDR3 loop: CASSHGQAEGYTF. The CDR3 DNA follows: TGCGCCAGCAGCCACGGACAGGCTGAAGGCTACACCTTC. The chain joins TRBV4-1 to TRBJ1-2; 7 bases match TRBD1. This CDR3 has 13 residues. With 3 bases clipped from V and 8 bases from J, the junction kept 6 bases outside the gene matches. Germline CDR1 is MGHRA and CDR2 is YSYEKL.

In DNA, the CDR3 is TGTGCCAGCAGCCCCCCCGGACAGGGCGGCAACGAGCAGTACTTC. Its translation: CASSPPGQGGNEQYF. The chain employs TRBV6-6 and TRBJ2-7, with TRBD1 identical over 8 bases. The CDR3 is 15 residues long. Trimming took 6 bases from V and 5 from J; bases not matched to a gene: 12. In germline, CDR1 is MNHNY, CDR2 SVGAGI (reference sequence).

V is TRBV4-3 and J is TRBJ2-3; 8 bases match TRBD1. The germline gives CDR1 LGHNA, CDR2 YSLEER. V shed 4 bases, J shed 5 bases, and the junction held 8 bases outside the gene matches. CDR3 length equals 15 residues. CDR3 amino acids: CASSPRPGTGDTQYF. The CDR3 DNA reads as TGCGCCAGCAGCCCCAGACCCGGGACAGGAGATACGCAGTATTTT.

This clone showed up just once. J is TRBJ2-7 and V is TRBV15, with 12 bases matching TRBD1. V trimming: 1 base; J trimming: 6 bases; junction bases outside the gene matches: 4. CDR3 length: 15 amino acids. Per the germline V gene, CDR1 is LNHNV and CDR2 is YYDKDF (reference sequence). The chain's CDR3 is CATSRGGTGGAEQYF. The CDR3 DNA reads TGTGCCACCAGCAGAGGGGGGACAGGGGGCGCCGAGCAGTACTTC.

This chain links TRBV23-1 with TRBJ2-1; D unclear. TRBV23-1 falls under the ORF class, with uncertain function. Trimming left V 2 bases short and J 6 bases short, with 11 bases between. This CDR3 is 14 amino acids long. CDR3: CASSQPHDTNEQFF. Written as DNA, the CDR3 is TGCGCCAGCAGTCAACCCCATGACACCAATGAGCAGTTCTTC.

This chain links TRBV21-1 with TRBJ1-5; the listed D gene, TRBD1, was not tested against the DNA. TRBV21-1 is described as a pseudogene. CDR3 size: 21 residues. As DNA, the CDR3 is TGTGCCAGTAGCAAATTCGTAACGGGCGGGGCTCGACAGGGGGGACTTCAGCCCCAGCATTTT. As protein: CASSKFVTGGARQGGLQPQHF.

This chain uses TRBV18 with TRBJ2-5; D is unresolved. Germline lookup yields CDR1 KGHSH and CDR2 LQKENI. This CDR3 is built from 13 residues. Trimming took 3 bases from V and 8 from J, leaving 13 bases between them. CDR3 amino acids: CASSPQGRGTQYF. The CDR3 DNA reads as TGTGCCAGCTCACCCCAAGGTAGAGGAACCCAGTACTTC.

The sample holds a few counts of this clone. The rearrangement links TRBV29-1 to TRBJ1-4; no clear D gene. This CDR3 is 11 amino acids long. The V gene's germline CDR1 is SQVTM and CDR2 ANQGSEA. Trimming stripped 1 base from V and 8 bases from J, with 5 bases between. In nucleotides, the CDR3 is TGCAGCGTTGAAGTGAAGGAAAAACTGTTTTTT. Amino acids: CSVEVKEKLFF.

The chain carries TRBV30 and TRBJ2-3; TRBD2 matches 8 bases. Germline-derived CDR1 and CDR2 are GTSNPN and SVGIG (reference sequence). Unmatched junction bases numbered 11, after V lost 5 bases and J lost 4 bases. CDR3 size: 15 residues. For the CDR3, the DNA is TGTGCCTGGGAGCGGGGGCTGGGGGACTCAGATACGCAGTATTTT. Its protein is CAWERGLGDSDTQYF. The full variable domain, with the rest looked up from reference TRBV30 and TRBJ2-3, is SQTIHQWPATLVQPVGSPLSLECTVEGTSNPNLYWYRQAAGRGLQLLFYSVGIGQISSEVPQNLSASRPQDRQFILSSKKLLLSDSGFYLCAWERGLGDSDTQYFGPGTRLTVL.

This chain joins TRBV7-6 and TRBJ2-1; TRBD2 aligns across 10 bases. With 0 bases clipped from V and 9 bases from J, the junction kept 8 bases outside the gene matches. The CDR3 has 16 amino acids. CDR1 and CDR2 from the germline V gene are SGHVS and FNYEAQ. The CDR3 nucleotides read TGTGCCAGCAGCTTAGCGGGGGGGACTAGCGAGGTTGAGCAGTTCTTC. This codes for CASSLAGGTSEVEQFF. The full variable domain, with the rest looked up from reference TRBV7-6 and TRBJ2-1, is GAGVSQSPRYKVTKRGQDVALRCDPISGHVSLYWYRQALGQGPEFLTYFNYEAQQDKSGLPNDRFSAERPEGSISTLTIQRTEQRDSAMYRCASSLAGGTSEVEQFFGPGTRLTVL.

The chain carries TRBV15 and TRBJ1-5; the match to TRBD1 covers 10 bases. Germline V lookup: CDR1 LNHNV, CDR2 YYDKDF (reference sequence). The CDR3 consists of 15 residues. The junction had 5 bases not matched to a gene; V was cut back by 2 bases and J by 7 bases. CDR3 region: CATSRRQGAGQPQHF. DNA for the CDR3: TGTGCCACCAGCAGACGACAGGGGGCCGGCCAGCCCCAGCATTTT.

V and J are TRBV4-3 and TRBJ2-7; possibly TRBD1 for D (6 bases). Trimming pared 0 bases from V and 4 bases from J, leaving 16 bases between. CDR1 is LGHNA, CDR2 YSLEER, per germline. This CDR3 region has 16 residues. For the CDR3, the DNA is TGCGCCAGCAGCCAAGATCCCATGGACAGTAATTACGAGCAGTACTTC. Protein sequence: CASSQDPMDSNYEQYF.

The CDR3: CASRTGLSNQPQHF. The DNA of the CDR3 is TGTGCCAGCAGGACAGGGTTAAGCAATCAGCCCCAGCATTTT. The chain combines TRBV2 with TRBJ1-5, with 7 bases lining up with TRBD1. CDR3 length: 14 amino acids. Germline V CDR1 and CDR2: SNHLY, FYNNEI. The V gene end was trimmed by 6 bases and the J gene end by 1 base; junction bases not matched to a gene: 3.

The genes are TRBV7-6 and TRBJ1-5; D gene unclear. The CDR3 is 13 residues long. The V gene lost 0 bases and the J gene lost 9 bases, with 9 bases spanning the gap. The germline V gene has CDR1 SGHVS and CDR2 FNYEAQ. The CDR3 DNA reads as TGTGCCAGCAGCTTAGCAGGAGACCGGCCCCAGCATTTT. Translated, it gives CASSLAGDRPQHF.

This chain uses TRBV5-5 with TRBJ2-7; D is ambiguous. Germline-derived CDR1 and CDR2 are SGHKS and YYEKEE (reference sequence). Trimming removed 1 base from V and 10 bases from J, with 9 bases in between. The CDR3 extends over 11 amino acids. The CDR3 loop reads CASSLMSLQYF. The CDR3 DNA is TGTGCCAGCAGCTTGATGAGTTTACAGTACTTC. Drawing the rest from reference TRBV5-5 and TRBJ2-7, the complete variable domain is DAGVTQSPTHLIKTRGQQVTLRCSPISGHKSVSWYQQVLGQGPQFIFQYYEKEERGRGNFPDRFSARQFPNYSSELNVNALLLGDSALYLCASSLMSLQYFGPGTRLTVT.

The chain joins TRBV2 to TRBJ2-6; tentative D call: TRBD1 (6 bases). The V and J ends lost 1 base and 0 bases respectively, with 13 bases between them. The CDR3 totals 18 residues. CDR1 and CDR2 (germline): SNHLY, FYNNEI. This CDR3 is CASSEEGGHYSGANVLTF. CDR3 sequence (DNA): TGTGCCAGCAGTGAAGAAGGGGGACACTACTCTGGGGCCAACGTCCTGACTTTC.